This T cell receptor (beta chain) is drawn from a study of CXCR3-negative and CXCR3-positive naive CD8 T cells. Study-level points and caveats: Across naive subsets, surface CD5 expression was comparable, and TCR strength was inferred from properties of the TRB CDR3.

Note on this clonotype: Antigen: not known.

The CDR3 has 16 amino acids. The germline V gene has CDR1 LGHNA and CDR2 YSLEER. The TRB cDNA libraries were prepared by 5' RACE with UMI labels. TCRdb reanalyzed the 5' RACE reads and collapses them to one entry per CDR3 protein, without DNA. The sample table includes 65,000 to 85,000 distinct CDR3 sequences. The source material was naive CXCR3- CD8+ T cells from blood. As to subset: CD45RO-CCR7+CD27+CD95- naive CD8+ T cells lacking CXCR3 (TNR3-). This TCR came from a human donor in good health. Some clones in this sample may be carry-over from other donors' samples. The chain couples TRBV4-3 to TRBJ2-7; TCRdb's assignment of TRBD2 cannot be checked, as there is no DNA. The CDR3 protein is CASSQQNRGAPYEQYF.